This T cell receptor (beta chain) came from a study of blood T cell repertoires in COVID-19. Overall study: Sites in the United States, Italy and Spain provided acute and convalescent COVID-19 samples.

This CDR3 spans 17 amino acids. The V gene's germline CDR1 is SGHDN and CDR2 FVKESK. The V gene end was trimmed by 1 base and the J gene end by 5 bases; junction bases not matched to a gene: 6. The method was immunoSEQ multiplex PCR; TCRdb's version includes in-frame clones alone and lacks a portion of them. This repertoire shows about 440,000 clones, roughly nine tenths found once; its top ten account for about 2%. This TCR was recovered from a woman aged 18-29 years with acute COVID-19. The chain has TRBV14 and TRBJ2-3; 13 bases are a match to TRBD2. The sequenced sample was PBMCs or T cells enriched from blood (not recorded which). CDR3 loop: CASSQVKGLAGEDTQYF. The CDR3 coding sequence is TGTGCCAGCAGCCAAGTAAAAGGACTAGCGGGAGAAGATACGCAGTATTTT.